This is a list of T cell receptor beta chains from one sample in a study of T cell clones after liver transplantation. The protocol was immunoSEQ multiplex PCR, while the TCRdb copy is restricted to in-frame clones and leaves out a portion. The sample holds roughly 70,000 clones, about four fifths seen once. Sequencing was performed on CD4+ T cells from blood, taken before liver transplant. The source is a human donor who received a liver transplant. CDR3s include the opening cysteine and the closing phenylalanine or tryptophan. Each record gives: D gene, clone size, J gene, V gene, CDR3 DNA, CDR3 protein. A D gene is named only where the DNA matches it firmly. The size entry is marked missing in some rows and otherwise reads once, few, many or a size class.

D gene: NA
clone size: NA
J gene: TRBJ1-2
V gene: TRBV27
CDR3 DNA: TGTGCCAGCAGTTTATCATGGGCAATCGGGCATGGCTACACCTTC
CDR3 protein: CASSLSWAIGHGYTF

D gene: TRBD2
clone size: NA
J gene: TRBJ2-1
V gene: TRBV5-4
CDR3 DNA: TGTGCCAGCAGCTTGTATGGCGGGAGAAATTACAATGAGCAGTTCTTC
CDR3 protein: CASSLYGGRNYNEQFF

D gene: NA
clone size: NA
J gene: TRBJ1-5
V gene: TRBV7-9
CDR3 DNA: TGTGCCAGCAGCTTATGGGGGAATAGCAATCAGCCCCAGCATTTT
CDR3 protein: CASSLWGNSNQPQHF

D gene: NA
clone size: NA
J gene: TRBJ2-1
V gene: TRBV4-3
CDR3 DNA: TGCGCCAGCAGCCAAGAGTGGGGGCGATACAATGAGCAGTTCTTC
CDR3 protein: CASSQEWGRYNEQFF

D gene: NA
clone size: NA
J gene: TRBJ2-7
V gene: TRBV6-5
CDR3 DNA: TGTGCCAGCAGTTACTCCTCCTACGAGCAGTACTTC
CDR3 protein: CASSYSSYEQYF

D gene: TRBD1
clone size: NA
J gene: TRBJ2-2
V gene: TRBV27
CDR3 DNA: TGTGCCAGCACCTACTGGGGGACAGCCAACACCGGGGAGCTGTTTTTT
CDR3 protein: CASTYWGTANTGELFF

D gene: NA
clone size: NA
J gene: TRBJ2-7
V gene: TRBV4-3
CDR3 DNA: TGCGCCAGCAGCCAAGACGGGAGAGGGCCCTACGAGCAGTACTTC
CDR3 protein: CASSQDGRGPYEQYF

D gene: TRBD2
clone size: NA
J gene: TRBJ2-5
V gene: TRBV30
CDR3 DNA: TGTGCCTGGGTAAAGGCTAGCGGGAGGAATTCGGCCCAGTACTTC
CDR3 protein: CAWVKASGRNSAQYF

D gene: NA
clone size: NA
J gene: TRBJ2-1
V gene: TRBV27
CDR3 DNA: TGTGCCAGCAGTTTATCGAAATCCAGATCTTACAATGAGCAGTTCTTC
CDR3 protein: CASSLSKSRSYNEQFF

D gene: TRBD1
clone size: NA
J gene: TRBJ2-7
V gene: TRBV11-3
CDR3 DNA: TGTGCCAGCAGCGGACGACAGGGGGGACAGTGGGAGCAGTACTTC
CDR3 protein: CASSGRQGGQWEQYF

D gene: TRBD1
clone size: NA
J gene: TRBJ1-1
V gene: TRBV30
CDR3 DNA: TGTGCCTGGAGCCCTTCGAGGACAGGGGGCGTGAACACTGAAGCTTTCTTT
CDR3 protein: CAWSPSRTGGVNTEAFF

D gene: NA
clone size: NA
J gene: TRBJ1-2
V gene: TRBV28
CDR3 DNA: TGTGCCAGCAGTTGGTACTGGGGCTACACCTTC
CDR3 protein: CASSWYWGYTF

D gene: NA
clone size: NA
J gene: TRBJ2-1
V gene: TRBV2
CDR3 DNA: TGTGCCAGCAACAGAATGTACAATGAGCAGTTCTTC
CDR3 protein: CASNRMYNEQFF

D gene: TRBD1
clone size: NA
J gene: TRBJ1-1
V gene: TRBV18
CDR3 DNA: TGTGCCAGCTCGGCTAGGACAGGGGGATTGGACACTGAAGCTTTCTTT
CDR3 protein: CASSARTGGLDTEAFF

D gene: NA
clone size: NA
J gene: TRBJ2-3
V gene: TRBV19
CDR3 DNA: TGTGCCAGTAGGGTGGGGCCTAGCACAGATACGCAGTATTTT
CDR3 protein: CASRVGPSTDTQYF

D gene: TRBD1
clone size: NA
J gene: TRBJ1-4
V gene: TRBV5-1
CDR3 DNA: TGCGCCAGCAGCTTACTTCCCGGGACAGGGGTCAGCGGTGAAAAACTGTTTTTT
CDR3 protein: CASSLLPGTGVSGEKLFF

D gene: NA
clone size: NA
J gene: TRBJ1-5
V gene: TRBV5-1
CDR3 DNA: TGCGCCAGCAGCTTGGTGGCAGGGCCTAATCAGCCCCAGCATTTT
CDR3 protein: CASSLVAGPNQPQHF

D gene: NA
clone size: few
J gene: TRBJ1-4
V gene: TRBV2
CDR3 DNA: TGTGCCAGCAGCCTCCAGGGACTGCTTAATGAAAAACTGTTTTTT
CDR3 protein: CASSLQGLLNEKLFF

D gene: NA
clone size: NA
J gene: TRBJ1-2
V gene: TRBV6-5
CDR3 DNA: TGTGCCAGCAGCCCACAGGGCAGGGTGAACTATGGCTACACCTTC
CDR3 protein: CASSPQGRVNYGYTF

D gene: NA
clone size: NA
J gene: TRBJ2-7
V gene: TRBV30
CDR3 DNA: TGTGCCTGGAGCTTGGCGAGGGCCGGCGAGCAGTACTTC
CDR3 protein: CAWSLARAGEQYF

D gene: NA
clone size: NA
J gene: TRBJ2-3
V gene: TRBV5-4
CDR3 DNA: TGTGCCAGCAGCTTGGACTACGCAGATACGCAGTATTTT
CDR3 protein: CASSLDYADTQYF

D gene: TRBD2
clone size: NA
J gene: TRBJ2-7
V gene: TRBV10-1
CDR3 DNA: TGCGCCAGCAGTCCTACTAGCGGGGAATCACCCTCAGAGCAGTACTTC
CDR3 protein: CASSPTSGESPSEQYF

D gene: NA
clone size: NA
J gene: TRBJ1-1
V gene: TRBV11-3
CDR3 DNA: TGTGCCAGCAGCTTCTTAAGGGGCACTGAAGCTTTCTTT
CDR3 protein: CASSFLRGTEAFF

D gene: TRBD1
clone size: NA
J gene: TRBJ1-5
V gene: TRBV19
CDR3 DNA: TGTGCCAGTAGTATACTTTTGGGCAGGGGGCGAAGGATGGATCAGCCCCAGCATTTT
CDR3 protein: CASSILLGRGRRMDQPQHF

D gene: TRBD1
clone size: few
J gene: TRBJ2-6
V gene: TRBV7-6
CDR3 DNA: TGTGCCAGCAGCCCTCCCAAGACAGGGATTAGGGCCAACGTCCTGACTTTC
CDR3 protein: CASSPPKTGIRANVLTF

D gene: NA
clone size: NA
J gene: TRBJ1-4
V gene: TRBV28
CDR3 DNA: TGTGCCAGCAGTTCCCCGGGGAGAGGGAGGGCTAATGAAAAACTGTTTTTT
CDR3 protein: CASSSPGRGRANEKLFF

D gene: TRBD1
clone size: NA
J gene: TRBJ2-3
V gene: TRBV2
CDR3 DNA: TGTGCCAGCAGGGACAGGGGAACAGATACGCAGTATTTT
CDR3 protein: CASRDRGTDTQYF

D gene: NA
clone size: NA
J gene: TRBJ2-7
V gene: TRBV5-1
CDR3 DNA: TGCGCCAGCAGTTTACAGGGAGGAATCTACGAGCAGTACTTC
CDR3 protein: CASSLQGGIYEQYF

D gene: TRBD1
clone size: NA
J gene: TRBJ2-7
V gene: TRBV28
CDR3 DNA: TGTGCCAGCAGTTTAACAGGGGCCCTCTACGAGCAGTACTTC
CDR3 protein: CASSLTGALYEQYF

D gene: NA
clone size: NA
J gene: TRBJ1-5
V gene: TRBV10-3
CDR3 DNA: TGTGCCATCAGTGAGGCTGGTACTTATCAGCCCCAGCATTTT
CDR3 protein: CAISEAGTYQPQHF

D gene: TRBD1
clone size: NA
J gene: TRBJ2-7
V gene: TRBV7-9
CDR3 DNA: TGTGCCAGCAGCCCGAGGACAGGGAGCATACACGAGCAGTACTTC
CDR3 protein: CASSPRTGSIHEQYF

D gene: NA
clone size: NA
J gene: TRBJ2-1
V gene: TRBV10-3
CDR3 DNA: TGTGCCATCAGTGAGTGGGAAGCGTCCTACAATGAGCAGTTCTTC
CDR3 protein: CAISEWEASYNEQFF

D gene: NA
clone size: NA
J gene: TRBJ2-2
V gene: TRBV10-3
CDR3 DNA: TGTGCCATCAGTGGGGACGCCTCGAACACCGGGGAGCTGTTTTTT
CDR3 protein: CAISGDASNTGELFF

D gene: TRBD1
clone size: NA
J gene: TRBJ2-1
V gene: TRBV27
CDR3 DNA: TGTGCCAGCAGCCATACAATCCGAATGACAGGGGTTAGAGGTTTCGGCGAGCAGTTCTTC
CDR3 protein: CASSHTIRMTGVRGFGEQFF

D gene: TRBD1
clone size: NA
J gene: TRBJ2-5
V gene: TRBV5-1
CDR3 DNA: TGCGCCAGCAGCTACGGGACAGGTTACCAAGAGACCCAGTACTTC
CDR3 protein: CASSYGTGYQETQYF

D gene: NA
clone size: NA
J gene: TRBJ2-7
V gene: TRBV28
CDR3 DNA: TGTGCCAGCAGCCCACGAAACGAGCAGTACTTC
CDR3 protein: CASSPRNEQYF

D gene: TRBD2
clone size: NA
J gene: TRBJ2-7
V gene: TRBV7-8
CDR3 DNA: TGTGCCAGCAGCTTAGTCCTAGCGGGCCGCTCCTACGAGCAGTACTTC
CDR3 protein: CASSLVLAGRSYEQYF

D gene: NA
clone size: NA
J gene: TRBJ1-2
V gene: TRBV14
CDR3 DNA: TGTGCCAGCAGCCAAGAAGCGAAAGGGGTCTATGGCTACACCTTC
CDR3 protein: CASSQEAKGVYGYTF

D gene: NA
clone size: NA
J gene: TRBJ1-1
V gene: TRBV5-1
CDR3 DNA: TGCGCCAGCAAGAACCCGGGGAACACTGAAGCTTTCTTT
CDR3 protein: CASKNPGNTEAFF

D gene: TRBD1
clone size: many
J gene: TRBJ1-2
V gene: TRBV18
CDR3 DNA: TGTGCCAGCTCACCCGGACAGGGGAGGGACTATGGCTACACCTTC
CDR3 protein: CASSPGQGRDYGYTF

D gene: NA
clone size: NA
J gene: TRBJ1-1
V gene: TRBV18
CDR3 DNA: TGTGCCAGCTCACTTCAGGGGATGAACACTGAAGCTTTCTTT
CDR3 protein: CASSLQGMNTEAFF

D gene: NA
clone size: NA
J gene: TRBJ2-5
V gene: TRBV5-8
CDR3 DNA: TGTGCCAGCATCTGGGGCGTCCAAGAGACCCAGTACTTC
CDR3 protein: CASIWGVQETQYF

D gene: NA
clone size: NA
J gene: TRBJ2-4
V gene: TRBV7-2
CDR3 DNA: TGTGCCAGCAGCTTGACAGCATTAAAAAACATTCAGTACTTC
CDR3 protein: CASSLTALKNIQYF

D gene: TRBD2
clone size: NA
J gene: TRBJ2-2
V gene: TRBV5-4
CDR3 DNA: TGTGCCAGCAGCGGGGGACTAGCGGGAGGGCTGAACACCGGGGAGCTGTTTTTT
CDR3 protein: CASSGGLAGGLNTGELFF

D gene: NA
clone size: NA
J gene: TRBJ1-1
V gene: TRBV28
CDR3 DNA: TGTGCCAGCAGTTCCATCAATACTGAAGCTTTCTTT
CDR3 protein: CASSSINTEAFF

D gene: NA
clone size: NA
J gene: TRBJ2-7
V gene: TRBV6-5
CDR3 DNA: TGTGCCAGCAGTTCGGGACTGACGTCCTCCTACGAGCAGTACTTC
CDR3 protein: CASSSGLTSSYEQYF

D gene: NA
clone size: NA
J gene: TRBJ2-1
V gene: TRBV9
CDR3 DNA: TGTGCCAGCAGTCCAGCGGGCTACTACAATGAGCAGTTCTTC
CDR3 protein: CASSPAGYYNEQFF

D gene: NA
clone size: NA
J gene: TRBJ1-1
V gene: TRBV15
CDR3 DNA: TGTGCCACCAGCAGAGATTGGTCCGAGGAAGCTTTCTTT
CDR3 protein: CATSRDWSEEAFF

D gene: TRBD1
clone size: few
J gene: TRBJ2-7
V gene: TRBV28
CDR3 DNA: TGTGCCAGCAGTCGACCCGGGACAGCCTACGAGCAGTACTTC
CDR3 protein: CASSRPGTAYEQYF